What follows are 24 T cell receptor beta chains derived from one specimen sequenced in a study of blood T cells in healthy people across ages. A J-beta primer mix and a sample-barcoded 5' primer were used in a second PCR of roughly 6 to 11 cycles. Each CDR3 protein is one row after TCRdb ran MiXCR on the 5' RACE reads. The repertoire includes some 1.5 million distinct CDR3 sequences, 35% to 45% of them detected once, and more than 4% sits in the top ten. The specimen was blood. All receptors come from a woman younger than 30 in good health.

The gene calls are TRBV27 and TRBJ1-1; D call uncertain. Germline V gene sequence: CDR1 MNHEY, CDR2 SMNVEV (reference sequence). Trimming pared 10 bases from V and 5 bases from J, leaving 17 bases between. CDR3 length: 13 residues. CDR3 DNA sequence: TGTGCCACATTAAATGGGATGAGGACTGAAGCTTTCTTT. Its translation is CATLNGMRTEAFF.

V is TRBV12-3 or TRBV12-4 and J is TRBJ1-2; a possible D gene is TRBD1 (5 bases). CDR3 length: 15 residues. V was cut by 2 bases and J by 4 bases, with 14 bases left in between. The CDR3 nucleotides read TGTGCCAGCAGTTTATTCCTCTCCGGGGGCTATGGCTACACCTTC. It translates to CASSLFLSGGYGYTF.

This clonotype appeared a few times. The chain has TRBV27 and TRBJ2-5, with TRBD1 matching 8 bases. V lost 6 bases and J lost 1; bases outside the gene matches: 4. CDR3 length equals 14 residues. The V gene's germline CDR1 is MNHEY and CDR2 SMNVEV (reference sequence). For the CDR3, the DNA is TGTGCCAGCAGGCTGACAGGGGTCCAAGAGACCCAGTACTTC. This sequence encodes CASRLTGVQETQYF.

V is TRBV20-1 and J is TRBJ2-5; a possible D gene is TRBD1 (6 bases). The CDR3 spans 18 residues. In germline, CDR1 is DFQATT, CDR2 SNEGSKA (reference sequence). Trimming cost V 4 bases and J 11 bases, with 35 bases left between them. The CDR3 sequence is CSATTGTTLKYGNNEQYF. CDR3 DNA sequence: TGCAGTGCTACCACCGGGACAACTCTCAAATATGGGAACAATGAGCAGTACTTC.

This clonotype was picked up a small number of times. V gene TRBV4-3 combines with J gene TRBJ2-7, with 9 nucleotides matching TRBD1. The germline V gene has CDR1 LGHNA and CDR2 YSLEER. V shed 3 bases and J 2 bases; nucleotides not matched to a gene: 8. The CDR3 is 16 amino acids. The CDR3: CASSQGTGLPTYEQYF. In DNA form, the CDR3 reads TGCGCCAGCAGCCAGGGGACAGGGTTACCCACCTACGAGCAGTACTTC.

The gene calls are TRBV11-2 and TRBJ2-5; D may be TRBD1 (5 bases). The V end was cut by 4 bases, the J end by 1 base, with 10 bases between. The CDR3 length is 14 residues. Looked up from germline, CDR1 is SGHAT and CDR2 is FQNNGV. In nucleotides, the CDR3 is TGTGCCAGCAGCTCCCGCAGGGCCCAAGAGACCCAGTACTTC. Its translation is CASSSRRAQETQYF.

This chain uses TRBV5-1 with TRBJ2-1; perhaps TRBD1 as D (6 bases). The CDR3 length is 14 residues. With 0 bases removed from V and 6 bases from J, the gap between germline ends came to 10 bases. CDR1 and CDR2 from the germline V gene are SGHRS and YFSETQ. The CDR3 loop is CASSLGQATNEQFF. CDR3 DNA sequence: TGCGCCAGCAGCTTGGGACAGGCCACCAATGAGCAGTTCTTC.

This clonotype was observed a handful of times. The V and J genes are TRBV29-1 and TRBJ2-2; perhaps TRBD1 as D (5 bases). V was pared by 3 bases and J by 4 bases, with 12 bases between. Germline CDR1 and CDR2: SQVTM and ANQGSEA. The CDR3 loop spans 14 amino acids. CDR3 amino acids: CSVDAATGTGELFF. The CDR3 region has the DNA TGCAGCGTTGATGCGGCTACAGGCACCGGGGAGCTGTTTTTT.

The CDR3 is CASSLDRELVYGYTF. The CDR3 nucleotides are TGTGCCAGCAGCTTAGACAGGGAACTTGTCTATGGCTACACCTTC. The chain links TRBV7-2 to TRBJ1-2; weak D call: TRBD1 (6 bases). The CDR3 consists of 15 residues. Trimming removed 1 base from V and 4 bases from J, with 13 bases in between. Germline lookup yields CDR1 SGHTA and CDR2 FQGNSA.

This chain joins TRBV2 and TRBJ1-5, with D perhaps TRBD1 (5 bases). CDR3 length: 17 residues. The V end was cut by 4 bases, the J end by 0 bases, with 16 bases between. Per the germline V gene, CDR1 is SNHLY and CDR2 is FYNNEI. This CDR3 reads CASSVATGPDSNQPQHF. The CDR3 nucleotides read TGTGCCAGCAGTGTCGCCACAGGACCGGATAGCAATCAGCCCCAGCATTTT.

Only a few counts were recorded for this clonotype. The chain carries TRBV20-1 and TRBJ2-3, with TRBD2 matching 14 bases. V was pared by 6 bases and J by 4 bases, with 3 bases of the junction left unmatched. This CDR3 is 14 amino acids long. The germline CDR1 and CDR2 sequences are DFQATT and SNEGSKA (reference sequence). CDR3 DNA sequence: TGCAGTGCCCCGACTAGCGGGGGGGCAGATACGCAGTATTTT. The encoded protein is CSAPTSGGADTQYF.

With respect to this clonotype: This may be a read error: a much more frequent sequence differs by one nucleotide. The chain combines TRBV12-3 or TRBV12-4 with TRBJ2-7; D not resolved. V was trimmed by 3 bases and J by 3 bases, leaving 12 bases between them. This CDR3 spans 14 amino acids. CDR3 nucleotide sequence: TGTGCCAGCAGTTTGGGGTCCCTTTACTACGAGCAGTACTTC. Protein product: CASSLGSLYYEQYF.

The rearrangement joins TRBV4-3 to TRBJ1-2, with D uncertain. Germline V gene sequence: CDR1 LGHNA, CDR2 YSLEER. V was shortened by 2 bases and J by 5 bases, with 12 bases between the two germline ends. CDR3 length equals 14 residues. CDR3 sequence (DNA): TGCGCCAGCAGCCAAACCCCCGCGGTTTATGGCTACACCTTC. Amino acids: CASSQTPAVYGYTF.

The J gene is TRBJ2-4, the V gene TRBV30, with 9 bases aligning to TRBD1. The J call may be incorrect, as the DNA end agrees better with TRBJ2-7. The germline gives CDR1 GTSNPN, CDR2 SVGIG (reference sequence). This CDR3 contains 16 residues. The CDR3 is CAWSVLRDRVPDEQYF. CDR3 DNA sequence: TGTGCCTGGAGTGTACTCCGGGACAGGGTCCCCGACGAGCAGTACTTC.

This clonotype has just one count. The V gene is TRBV7-3, the J gene TRBJ2-3; 11 positions agree with TRBD1. The CDR3 loop spans 15 amino acids. J gave up 5 bases and V 3 bases, and 4 bases lay outside the gene matches. The germline V gene encodes CDR1 SGHTA and CDR2 FQGTGA. The CDR3 here is CASSLGQGGLDTQYF. CDR3 sequence (DNA): TGTGCCAGCAGCTTGGGACAGGGGGGGCTAGATACGCAGTATTTT.

This sequence joins TRBV20-1 and TRBJ2-7, with D possibly being TRBD2 (6 bases). V was pared by 3 bases and J by 1 base, with 16 bases between. Germline CDR1 DFQATT, CDR2 SNEGSKA (reference sequence). CDR3 length: 15 amino acids. CDR3 loop: CSARTTSFGSYEQYF. The CDR3 bases are TGCAGTGCTAGGACGACTAGTTTTGGATCCTACGAGCAGTACTTC.

The chain couples TRBV29-1 to TRBJ2-5; 7 nucleotides match TRBD1. Trimming cost V 5 bases and J 7 bases; bases outside gene matches: 10. CDR3 length equals 13 residues. Germline-derived CDR1 and CDR2 are SQVTM and ANQGSEA. CDR3 bases: TGCAGCGTTAAGAAACAGGGGATCGGGACCCAGTACTTC. This sequence encodes CSVKKQGIGTQYF.

V gene TRBV5-1 combines with J gene TRBJ2-3; 11 nucleotides line up with TRBD2. Germline V gene sequence: CDR1 SGHRS, CDR2 YFSETQ. This CDR3 spans 18 amino acids. V was clipped by 1 base and J by 6 bases; unmatched bases: 13. CDR3 region: CASSLLAGGGRNTDTQYF. CDR3 bases: TGCGCCAGCAGCTTGTTAGCGGGAGGGGGTCGGAACACGGATACGCAGTATTTT.

There are a few counts of this clonotype. The chain couples TRBV6-1 to TRBJ1-5; TRBD1 aligns across 10 bases. The CDR3 has 14 amino acids. Germline trimming cut 3 bases from V and 5 bases from J; bases unmatched to any gene: 1. CDR1 and CDR2 from the germline V gene are MNHNS and SASEGT. The CDR3 here is CASSETGGDQPQHF. The DNA for the CDR3 is TGTGCCAGCAGTGAGACAGGGGGCGATCAGCCCCAGCATTTT.

The V gene is TRBV6-2 or TRBV6-3, the J gene TRBJ2-7; D gene uncertain. This CDR3 is 15 amino acids long. The germline gives CDR1 MNHEY, CDR2 SVGEGT. V dropped 5 bases and J dropped 1 base, with 15 bases sitting between them. CDR3 in amino acids: CASSPLGVWSYEQYF. In DNA form, the CDR3 reads TGTGCCAGCAGTCCCCTTGGAGTATGGTCCTACGAGCAGTACTTC.

This clonotype has only one observation. The V call is TRBV27, the J call TRBJ2-1; 8 bases are shared with TRBD2. CDR3 size: 14 residues. V trimming: 4 bases; J trimming: 7 bases; junction bases outside the gene matches: 6. From germline, CDR1 is MNHEY and CDR2 SMNVEV (reference sequence). The CDR3 reads CASSSLGGVNEQFF. As DNA, the CDR3 is TGTGCCAGCAGTTCCCTCGGGGGGGTGAATGAGCAGTTCTTC.

The rearrangement uses TRBV7-2 and TRBJ1-1, with 7 bases lining up with TRBD1. The CDR3 sequence is 17 residues long. Germline lookup yields CDR1 SGHTA and CDR2 FQGNSA. V gave up 3 bases and J gave up 2 bases; unmatched junction bases: 12. The CDR3 DNA reads as TGTGCCAGCAGCTTCCCCCGGGACAGAAAAAGAAACACTGAAGCTTTCTTT. Translation: CASSFPRDRKRNTEAFF. Full variable domain (outside the CDR3, taken from reference TRBV7-2 and TRBJ1-1): GAGVSQSPSNKVTEKGKDVELRCDPISGHTALYWYRQSLGQGLEFLIYFQGNSAPDKSGLPSDRFSAERTGGSVSTLTIQRTQQEDSAVYLCASSFPRDRKRNTEAFFGQGTRLTVV.

The V and J genes are TRBV15 and TRBJ2-7, with D tentatively TRBD2 (5 bases). Germline CDR1 reads LNHNV; CDR2 reads YYDKDF (reference sequence). The CDR3 covers 14 residues. V was trimmed by 1 base and J by 2 bases, leaving 9 bases between them. The DNA for the CDR3 is TGTGCCACCAGCAGAGCCGGGAAGGCCTACGAGCAGTACTTC. Its translation is CATSRAGKAYEQYF.

The rearrangement links TRBV6-5 to TRBJ2-7; D is unclear. The J call could be wrong; TRBJ2-5 is a better fit for the DNA end. Germline-derived CDR1 and CDR2 are MNHEY and SVGAGI. The CDR3 is 13 residues long. CDR3 sequence: CASSYPAEETQYF. The CDR3 DNA reads TGTGCCAGCAGTTACCCCGCGGAAGAGACCCAGTACTTC.